The rows below give T cell receptor beta chains drawn from one sample of a study of T cells after yellow fever vaccination. TCRdb reprocessed the 5' RACE reads with MiXCR, giving one entry per CDR3 protein. In the table there are 300,000 or so distinct CDR3 sequences, roughly 4% of which are singletons. The specimen was PBMCs, collected 5 days after the yellow fever booster vaccination. All receptors derive from a young man who received the YFV17D yellow fever vaccine. CDR3s include the opening cysteine and the closing phenylalanine or tryptophan. The order of the fields is clone size, J gene, D gene, V gene, CDR3 protein, CDR3 DNA. A D gene is named only where the DNA matches it firmly. Clone size, where shown, is once, few, many, or a class for clones that have expanded.

size: few
J: TRBJ1-3
D: TRBD1
V: TRBV19
CDR3: CASSTGTGSYSGNTIYF
DNA: TGTGCCAGTAGTACCGGGACAGGGAGTTACTCTGGAAACACCATATATTTT

size: many
J: TRBJ2-5
D: TRBD2
V: TRBV6-6
CDR3: CASSSISGGDEETQYF
DNA: TGTGCCAGCAGTTCCATAAGCGGGGGGGACGAAGAGACCCAGTACTTC

size: few
J: TRBJ2-7
D: NA
V: TRBV11-1
CDR3: CASSFPGRRTYEQYF
DNA: TGTGCCAGCAGCTTCCCGGGACGGAGAACCTACGAGCAGTACTTC

size: many
J: TRBJ2-3
D: NA
V: TRBV7-9
CDR3: CASSLEEITQYF
DNA: TGTGCCAGCAGCTTAGAGGAGATTACGCAGTATTTT

size: few
J: TRBJ2-1
D: NA
V: TRBV25-1
CDR3: CASSWGSNEQFF
DNA: TGTGCCAGCAGCTGGGGAAGCAATGAGCAGTTCTTC

size: NA
J: TRBJ2-4
D: NA
V: TRBV6-1
CDR3: CASHREDIAKNIQYF
DNA: TGTGCCAGTCATAGGGAAGACATAGCCAAAAACATTCAGTACTTC

size: NA
J: TRBJ2-1
D: NA
V: TRBV9
CDR3: CASSVDSDRSSYNEQFF
DNA: TGTGCCAGCAGCGTAGACTCCGACAGGAGCTCCTACAATGAGCAGTTCTTC

size: NA
J: TRBJ1-6
D: TRBD1
V: TRBV28
CDR3: CASSPGGDSYNSPLHF
DNA: TGTGCCAGCAGCCCCGGCGGGGACAGTTATAATTCACCCCTCCACTTT

size: few
J: TRBJ2-3
D: NA
V: TRBV27
CDR3: CASSFRVSAATDTQYF
DNA: TGTGCCAGCAGTTTCCGGGTGTCTGCGGCCACAGATACGCAGTATTTT

size: NA
J: TRBJ2-5
D: NA
V: TRBV3-1
CDR3: CASSQVGLKATQYF
DNA: TGTGCCAGCAGCCAAGTGGGACTCAAAGCGACCCAGTACTTC

size: few
J: TRBJ2-7
D: NA
V: TRBV12-3/TRBV12-4
CDR3: CASSLVGTFSYEQYF
DNA: TGTGCCAGCAGTTTAGTTGGGACATTTAGCTACGAGCAGTACTTC

size: many
J: TRBJ2-3
D: TRBD1
V: TRBV5-6
CDR3: CASSWDRVQYF
DNA: TGTGCCAGCAGCTGGGACAGGGTGCAGTATTTT

size: few
J: TRBJ2-5
D: TRBD1
V: TRBV20-1
CDR3: CSARDSKTNRGTQYF
DNA: TGCAGTGCTAGAGATTCGAAGACAAACAGGGGGACCCAGTACTTC

size: many
J: TRBJ2-1
D: NA
V: TRBV5-1
CDR3: CATGSHNEQFF
DNA: TGCGCCACCGGGAGTCACAATGAGCAGTTCTTC

size: many
J: TRBJ2-1
D: TRBD2
V: TRBV4-3
CDR3: CASSHVLAGDSYNEQFF
DNA: TGCGCCAGCAGCCACGTCTTAGCGGGGGACTCCTACAATGAGCAGTTCTTC

size: few
J: TRBJ2-5
D: NA
V: TRBV5-6
CDR3: CASSSPGHNRRETQYF
DNA: TGTGCCAGCAGCAGTCCGGGACACAATAGGAGGGAGACCCAGTACTTC

size: NA
J: TRBJ2-7
D: NA
V: TRBV25-1
CDR3: CASSTKTGEEQYF
DNA: TGTGCCAGCAGTACAAAAACAGGAGAGGAGCAGTACTTC

size: NA
J: TRBJ2-7
D: NA
V: TRBV20-1
CDR3: CSATPGTGSYEQYF
DNA: TGCAGTGCTACCCCCGGGACTGGGTCCTACGAGCAGTACTTC

size: NA
J: TRBJ2-3
D: NA
V: TRBV5-4
CDR3: CASHHPGIGTDTQYF
DNA: TGTGCCAGCCATCACCCGGGGATAGGCACAGATACGCAGTATTTT

size: few
J: TRBJ2-7
D: NA
V: TRBV10-1
CDR3: CASSVSGTDEQYF
DNA: TGCGCCAGCAGTGTGTCGGGGACCGACGAGCAGTACTTC

size: NA
J: TRBJ2-1
D: NA
V: TRBV5-1
CDR3: CASSLGAGHPYNEQFF
DNA: TGCGCCAGCAGCTTGGGAGCGGGCCACCCCTACAATGAGCAGTTCTTC

size: few
J: TRBJ1-5
D: NA
V: TRBV12-3/TRBV12-4
CDR3: CASRTENQPQHF
DNA: TGTGCCAGCAGGACGGAGAATCAGCCCCAGCATTTT

size: many
J: TRBJ2-1
D: NA
V: TRBV18
CDR3: CASSPPGRYNEQFF
DNA: TGTGCCAGCTCGCCGCCGGGGAGGTACAATGAGCAGTTCTTC

size: few
J: TRBJ1-2
D: TRBD1
V: TRBV6-6
CDR3: CASSYGTGEYYGYTF
DNA: TGTGCCAGCAGTTACGGGACAGGGGAATACTATGGCTACACCTTC